This T cell receptor (beta chain) originates from a study of blood T cell repertoires in COVID-19. Repertoires were generated with immunoSEQ multiplex PCR, while TCRdb's copy carries only in-frame clones and drops some. The sample lists 150,000 to 200,000 clones, over 80% occurring once. The CDR3 contains 13 residues. The V and J ends lost 8 bases and 6 bases, in that order; junction bases with no gene match: 8. The germline CDR1 and CDR2 sequences are MDHEN and SYDVKM. This chain uses TRBV28 with TRBJ2-7; 9 bases line up with TRBD2. The specimen sequenced was PBMCs or T cells enriched from blood (not recorded which). The origin of this receptor is a man between 65 and 85 years old who had been exposed to COVID-19. The CDR3 DNA is TGTGCCAGCCGAGGGTCGCGGGAGGGCGAGCAGTACTTC. Its translation is CASRGSREGEQYF.